This T cell receptor (beta chain) was captured by sequencing in a study of T-cell reconstitution after alpha-beta-depleted transplantation in children. The CDR3 has 14 residues. The V end lost 3 bases, the J end lost 5 bases, and 11 bases lay between the germline ends. CDR1 SGHRS and CDR2 YFSETQ come from the germline V gene. Using unique molecular identifiers, the investigators prepared the TCRbeta library. TCRdb re-called the PCR reads through MiXCR, storing one row per CDR3 protein. The sample has more than 550,000 distinct CDR3 sequences, roughly 10% seen once; the top ten hold less than 5%. V usage is TRBV5-1 and J usage is TRBJ2-2; D ambiguous. The material was PBMCs from the stem cell graft donor, obtained from the stem cell graft. The origin of this receptor is a human donor who donated a stem cell graft to a child with acute myeloid leukemia. The CDR3 nucleotides are TGCGCCAGCAGCTATAGCTTGGGGACCGGGGAGCTGTTTTTT. Residues: CASSYSLGTGELFF.